The T cell receptor (beta chain) under discussion was sequenced for a study of cytomegalovirus exposure and HLA in healthy donors. In the study overall: The 100 million to 140 million unique TCR beta sequences, from about 179 million T cells, were found by an earlier analysis. General study results and limits: V- and J-gene trimming in TCR beta was tied to a missense DCLRE1C variant by an analysis performed later. When a later analysis was performed, an Asian-associated ancestry cluster reportedly had fewer N-insertions than the roughly 700-donor mean. The classifier was said to identify cytomegalovirus status with high specificity and sensitivity.

Primers for the PCR totalled 60 Vbeta and 13 Jbeta. Some clones are missing from TCRdb's copy, which holds only in-frame ones; the method was immunoSEQ multiplex PCR. The table for this sample gives roughly 120,000 clones. CDR1 and CDR2 (germline): SGHVS, FNYEAQ. J gave up 4 bases and V 0 bases, and 2 bases lay outside the gene matches. This CDR3 comprises 15 residues. For this clone: The target antigen is unknown.

This chain uses TRBV7-6 with TRBJ2-7, with 11 bases matching TRBD2. This TCR came from a man aged 40-55 years in good health and CMV-seronegative. Sequencing used PBMCs. CDR3 DNA sequence: TGTGCCAGCAGCTTAGCACTAGCGGGGGCTTACGAGCAGTACTTC. As protein: CASSLALAGAYEQYF.